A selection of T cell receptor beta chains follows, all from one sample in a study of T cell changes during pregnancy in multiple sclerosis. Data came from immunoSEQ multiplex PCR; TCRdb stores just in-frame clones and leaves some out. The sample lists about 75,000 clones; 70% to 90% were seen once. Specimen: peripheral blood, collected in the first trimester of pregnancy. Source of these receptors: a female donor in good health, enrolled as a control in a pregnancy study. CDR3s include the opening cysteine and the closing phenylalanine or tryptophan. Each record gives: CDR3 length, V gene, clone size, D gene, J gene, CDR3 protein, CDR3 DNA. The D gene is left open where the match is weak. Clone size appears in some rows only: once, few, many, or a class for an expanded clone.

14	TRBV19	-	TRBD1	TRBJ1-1	CASSWDRGRSEAFF	TGTGCCAGTAGCTGGGACAGGGGAAGGTCTGAAGCTTTCTTT
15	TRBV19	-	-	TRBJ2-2	CASNGQAANTGELFF	TGTGCCAGTAATGGGCAGGCCGCGAACACCGGGGAGCTGTTTTTT
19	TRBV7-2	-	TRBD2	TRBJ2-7	CASSLGGTSGSLSSYEQYF	TGTGCCAGCAGCTTAGGTGGGACTAGCGGGAGTTTGAGCTCCTACGAGCAGTACTTC
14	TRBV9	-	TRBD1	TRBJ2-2	CASSDGTATGELFF	TGTGCCAGCAGCGACGGGACAGCCACCGGGGAGCTGTTTTTT
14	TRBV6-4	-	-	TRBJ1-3	CASSGKPGKDTIYF	TGTGCCAGCAGCGGGAAGCCGGGGAAGGACACCATATATTTT
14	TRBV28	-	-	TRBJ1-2	CASSLSPGLYGYTF	TGTGCCAGCAGTTTATCTCCAGGGTTGTATGGCTACACCTTC
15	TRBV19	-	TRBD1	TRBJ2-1	CASSTQGATYNEQFF	TGTGCCAGTAGTACGCAGGGGGCCACCTACAATGAGCAGTTCTTC
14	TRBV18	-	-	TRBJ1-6	CASSLREANSPLHF	TGTGCCAGCTCACTCAGGGAAGCTAATTCACCCCTCCACTTT
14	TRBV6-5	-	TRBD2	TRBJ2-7	CASSRRGGTYEQYF	TGTGCCAGCAGTCGCCGGGGGGGGACCTACGAACAGTACTTC
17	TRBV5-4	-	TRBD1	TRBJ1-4	CASSLRTGAFTNEKLFF	TGTGCCAGCAGCCTCAGGACAGGGGCCTTCACTAATGAAAAACTGTTTTTT
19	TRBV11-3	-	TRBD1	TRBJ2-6	CASSLYPGQLASGANVLTF	TGTGCCAGCAGCCTATACCCGGGACAGTTAGCCTCTGGGGCCAACGTCCTGACTTTC
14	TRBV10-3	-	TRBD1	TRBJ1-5	CAIRGQGVGQPQHF	TGTGCCATCAGGGGACAGGGAGTCGGTCAGCCCCAGCATTTT
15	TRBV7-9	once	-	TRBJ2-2	CASSLRQANTGELFF	TGTGCCAGCAGCTTACGACAGGCTAACACCGGGGAGCTGTTTTTT
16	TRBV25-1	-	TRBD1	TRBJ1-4	CASSESGHRGREKLFF	TGTGCCAGCAGTGAGTCGGGCCACAGGGGGCGTGAAAAACTGTTTTTT
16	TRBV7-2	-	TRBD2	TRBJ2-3	CASSLSLAGSTDTQYF	TGTGCCAGCAGCTTATCGCTAGCGGGGAGCACAGATACGCAGTATTTT
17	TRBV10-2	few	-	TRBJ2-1	CASSPGGTLYLYNEQFF	TGCGCCAGCAGCCCTGGGGGGACCCTCTATTTATACAATGAGCAGTTCTTC
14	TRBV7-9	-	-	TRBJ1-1	CASSLVGGVESAFF	TGTGCCAGCAGCTTAGTGGGAGGGGTAGAGTCAGCTTTCTTT
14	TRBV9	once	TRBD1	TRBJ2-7	CASSVGQGDYEQYF	TGTGCCAGCAGCGTAGGACAGGGGGACTACGAGCAGTACTTC
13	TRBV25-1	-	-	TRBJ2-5	CASSGQGQETQYF	TGTGCCAGCAGTGGGCAGGGTCAAGAGACCCAGTACTTC
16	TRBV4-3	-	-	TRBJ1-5	CASSQDLRHLNQPQHF	TGCGCCAGCAGCCAAGATCTAAGACACCTCAATCAGCCCCAGCATTTT
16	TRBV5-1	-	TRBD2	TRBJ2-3	CASSLAASGTGDTQYF	TGCGCCAGCAGCTTGGCCGCTAGCGGGACGGGAGATACGCAGTATTTT
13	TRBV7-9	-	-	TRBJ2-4	CASSPPTKNIQYF	TGTGCCAGCAGCCCCCCAACCAAAAACATTCAGTACTTC
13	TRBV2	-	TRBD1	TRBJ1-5	CATDRGLGQPQHF	TGTGCCACCGACAGGGGGCTGGGTCAGCCCCAGCATTTT
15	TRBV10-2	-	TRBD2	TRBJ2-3	CASSDRLAGTDTQYF	TGCGCCAGCAGTGATCGTCTAGCGGGCACAGATACGCAGTATTTT
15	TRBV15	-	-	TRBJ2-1	CATSSPGETYNEQFF	TGTGCCACCAGCTCTCCCGGGGAAACCTACAATGAGCAGTTCTTC
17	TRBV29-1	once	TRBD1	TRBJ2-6	CSVSGQAPEAGANVLTF	TGCAGCGTTTCAGGACAGGCCCCCGAGGCTGGGGCCAACGTCCTGACTTTC
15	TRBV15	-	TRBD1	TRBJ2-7	CATSVTGQGDNEQYF	TGTGCCACCAGCGTCACGGGACAGGGGGACAACGAGCAGTACTTC
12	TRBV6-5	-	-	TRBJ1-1	CASSTLSSEAFF	TGTGCCAGCAGCACCCTCAGTTCTGAAGCTTTCTTT
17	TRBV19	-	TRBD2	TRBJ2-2	CATTSGRPLGNTGELFF	TGTGCCACTACTAGCGGGAGGCCCCTCGGGAACACCGGGGAGCTGTTTTTT
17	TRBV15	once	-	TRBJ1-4	CATSGWVSLGANEKLFF	TGTGCCACCAGCGGTTGGGTCTCTCTGGGAGCTAATGAAAAACTGTTTTTT
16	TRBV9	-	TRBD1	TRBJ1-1	CASNPGQGAWDTEAFF	TGTGCCAGCAACCCGGGACAGGGGGCGTGGGACACTGAAGCTTTCTTT
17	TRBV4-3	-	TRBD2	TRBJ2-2	CATAPERLAGGTGELFF	TGCGCCACCGCACCAGAAAGACTAGCGGGAGGCACCGGGGAGCTGTTTTTT
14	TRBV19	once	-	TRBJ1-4	CASSTTGTNEKLFF	TGTGCCAGTAGTACGACGGGAACTAATGAAAAACTGTTTTTT
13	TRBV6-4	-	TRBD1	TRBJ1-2	CASRPGQSFGYTF	TGTGCCAGCAGGCCGGGACAGAGTTTTGGCTACACCTTC
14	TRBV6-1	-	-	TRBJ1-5	CASSSRVQNQPQHF	TGTGCCAGCAGTAGCCGGGTCCAAAATCAGCCCCAGCATTTT
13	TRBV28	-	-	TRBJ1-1	CASRKYSQAEAFF	TGTGCCAGCAGGAAGTACTCGCAGGCTGAAGCTTTCTTT
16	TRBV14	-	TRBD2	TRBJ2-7	CASSQRLAGPSYEQYF	TGTGCCAGCAGCCAGAGACTAGCGGGGCCTTCCTACGAGCAGTACTTC
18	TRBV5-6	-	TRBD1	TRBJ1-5	CASSFWTGVGRSNQPQHF	TGTGCCAGCAGTTTCTGGACAGGGGTGGGAAGGAGCAATCAGCCCCAGCATTTT
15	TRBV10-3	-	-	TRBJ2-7	CAISEFAAGSYEQYF	TGTGCCATCAGTGAGTTCGCAGCGGGCTCCTACGAGCAGTACTTC
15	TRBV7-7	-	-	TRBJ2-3	CASSGGTGATDTQYF	TGTGCTAGCAGCGGGGGGACAGGGGCCACAGATACGCAGTATTTT
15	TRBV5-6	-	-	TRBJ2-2	CASSLLRSNTGELFF	TGTGCCAGCAGCCTCTTACGGTCGAACACCGGGGAGCTGTTTTTT
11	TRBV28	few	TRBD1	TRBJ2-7	CASSSTGRGYF	TGTGCCAGCAGTTCGACAGGGAGAGGGTACTTC
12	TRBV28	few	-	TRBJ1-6	CASKGQRPPLHF	TGTGCCAGCAAGGGACAACGGCCACCCCTCCACTTT
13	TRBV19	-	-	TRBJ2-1	CASSIGGTIEQFF	TGTGCCAGTAGTATTGGGGGGACCATTGAGCAGTTCTTC
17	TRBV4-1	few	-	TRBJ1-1	CASSQLDMGFMNTEAFF	TGCGCCAGCAGCCAACTGGACATGGGATTTATGAACACTGAAGCTTTCTTT
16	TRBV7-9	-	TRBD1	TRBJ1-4	CASSTRTGRKNEKLFF	TGTGCCAGCAGCACCCGGACAGGGCGCAAGAATGAAAAACTGTTTTTT
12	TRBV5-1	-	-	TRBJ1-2	CASSTGMYGYTF	TGCGCCAGCAGCACGGGGATGTATGGCTACACCTTC
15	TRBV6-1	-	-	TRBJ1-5	CASSERGDWSQPQHF	TGTGCCAGCAGTGAACGAGGAGATTGGAGTCAGCCCCAGCATTTT
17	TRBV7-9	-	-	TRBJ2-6	CASSLRTASSGANVLTF	TGTGCCAGCAGCTTAAGGACAGCCTCGTCTGGGGCCAACGTCCTGACTTTC
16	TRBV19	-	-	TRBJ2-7	CASSIRGIGGPYEQYF	TGTGCCAGTAGTATACGGGGCATCGGGGGACCTTACGAGCAGTACTTC
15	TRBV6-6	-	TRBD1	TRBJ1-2	CASSLELQGAHGYTF	TGTGCCAGCAGTTTGGAACTGCAGGGGGCGCATGGCTACACCTTC
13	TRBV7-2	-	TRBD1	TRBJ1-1	CASRRGLRTEAFF	TGTGCCAGCAGGAGGGGGCTGAGGACTGAAGCTTTCTTT
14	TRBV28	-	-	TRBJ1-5	CASTATGLNQPQHF	TGTGCCAGCACTGCGACAGGACTCAATCAGCCCCAGCATTTT
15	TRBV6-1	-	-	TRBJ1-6	CASSGPGHSNSPLHF	TGTGCCAGCAGTGGCCCAGGACATTCTAATTCACCCCTCCACTTT
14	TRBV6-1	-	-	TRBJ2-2	CASSEMRLTGELFF	TGTGCCAGCAGTGAAATGAGACTCACCGGGGAGCTGTTTTTT
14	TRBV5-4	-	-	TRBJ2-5	CASSPTFRRETQYF	TGTGCCAGCAGCCCAACCTTCCGGCGGGAGACCCAGTACTTC
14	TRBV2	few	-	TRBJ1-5	CASSSGQGNQPQHF	TGTGCCAGCAGCTCGGGACAAGGGAATCAGCCCCAGCATTTT
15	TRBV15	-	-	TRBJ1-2	CATSSKTDANYGYTF	TGTGCCACCAGCAGTAAGACAGACGCTAACTATGGCTACACCTTC
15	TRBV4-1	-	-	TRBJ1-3	CASSQDGQGRNTIYF	TGCGCCAGCAGCCAAGATGGTCAGGGCAGAAACACCATATATTTT
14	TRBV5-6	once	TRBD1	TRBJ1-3	CASSRGQTGNTIYF	TGTGCCAGCAGCAGGGGACAGACGGGAAACACCATATATTTT